A selection of T cell receptor beta chains follows, all from one sample in a study of blood T cell repertoires in COVID-19. The repertoire was sequenced with immunoSEQ multiplex PCR; TCRdb's copy has only in-frame clones and lacks some. The table shows about 150,000 clones, with approximately 92% occurring only once. Sequencing was carried out using peripheral blood. These receptors were obtained from a woman aged 40 to 55 with acute or convalescent COVID-19. The CDR3 runs from the conserved cysteine through the conserved F or W. The D gene is left open where the match is weak. Only part of the rows carry a size: once, few, many, or a class if the clone is expanded.

J gene | V gene | clone size | D gene | CDR3 protein | CDR3 DNA
TRBJ2-1 | TRBV19 | NA | TRBD2 | CASAGTSGHNEQFF | TGTGCCAGTGCAGGGACTAGCGGTCACAATGAGCAGTTCTTC
TRBJ2-2 | TRBV3-1/TRBV3-2 | NA | TRBD1 | CASSQVRQGDGGGELFF | TGTGCCAGCAGCCAAGTGCGACAGGGGGACGGAGGCGGGGAGCTGTTTTTT
TRBJ2-1 | TRBV5-1 | NA | NA | CASSVIGRVTSYNEQFF | TGCGCCAGCAGCGTAATAGGGCGGGTAACCTCCTACAATGAGCAGTTCTTC
TRBJ2-1 | TRBV24-1 | few | TRBD2 | CATSDHPGTSGGNEQFF | TGTGCCACCAGTGACCACCCCGGGACTAGCGGGGGTAATGAGCAGTTCTTC
TRBJ1-6 | TRBV14 | NA | NA | CASSQDRGSPLHF | TGTGCCAGCAGCCAAGATCGGGGGTCACCCCTCCACTTT
TRBJ1-3 | TRBV5-6 | NA | NA | CASSLDYSGNTIYF | TGTGCCAGCAGCTTGGACTACTCTGGAAACACCATATATTTT
TRBJ2-7 | TRBV6-5 | NA | NA | CASRDNYEQYF | TGTGCCAGCAGGGACAACTACGAGCAGTACTTC
TRBJ1-2 | TRBV29-1 | NA | TRBD1 | CSVETTGGAYGYTF | TGCAGCGTTGAAACGACAGGGGGCGCTTATGGCTACACCTTC
TRBJ2-7 | TRBV6-1 | NA | NA | CASSETTGLVVGEQYF | TGTGCCAGCAGTGAAACGACAGGACTAGTTGTTGGCGAGCAGTACTTC
TRBJ1-2 | TRBV29-1 | NA | NA | CSVYAKTVPNYGYTF | TGCAGCGTTTACGCCAAGACAGTACCTAACTATGGCTACACCTTC
TRBJ1-1 | TRBV2 | NA | TRBD1 | CASISSGTGAHEAFF | TGTGCCAGCATAAGTTCCGGGACAGGGGCCCATGAAGCTTTCTTT
TRBJ1-1 | TRBV5-1 | once | NA | CASSQDTEAFF | TGCGCCAGCAGCCAGGACACTGAAGCTTTCTTT
TRBJ2-3 | TRBV5-1 | NA | TRBD1 | CASSPDRVTDTQYF | TGCGCCAGCAGCCCGGACAGGGTTACAGATACGCAGTATTTT
TRBJ2-5 | TRBV24-1 | NA | NA | CATSDLRGGETQYF | TGTGCCACCAGTGATTTAAGGGGCGGAGAGACCCAGTACTTC
TRBJ1-1 | TRBV3-1/TRBV3-2 | once | TRBD1 | CASSRAGGLNTEAFF | TGTGCCAGCAGCCGTGCAGGGGGGCTGAACACTGAAGCTTTCTTT
TRBJ1-5 | TRBV19 | NA | TRBD1 | CASSPRGLQPQHF | TGTGCCAGTAGTCCCAGGGGGCTCCAGCCCCAGCATTTT
TRBJ2-5 | TRBV3-1/TRBV3-2 | NA | NA | CASSQSVGGGQETQYF | TGTGCCAGCAGCCAAAGTGTGGGGGGGGGCCAGGAGACCCAGTACTTC
TRBJ2-3 | TRBV6-5 | once | TRBD2 | CASSSGTSGGTDTQYF | TGTGCCAGCAGTTCCGGGACTAGCGGGGGCACAGATACGCAGTATTTT
TRBJ1-3 | TRBV7-6 | NA | NA | CASSLASGVSGNTIYF | TGTGCCAGCAGCTTAGCGTCAGGTGTCTCTGGAAACACCATATATTTT
TRBJ2-7 | TRBV7-9 | NA | NA | CASSLSDEQYF | TGTGCCAGCAGCTTATCTGACGAGCAGTACTTC
TRBJ2-7 | TRBV19 | NA | TRBD2 | CASSSSGIVSYEQYF | TGTGCCAGTAGTTCTAGCGGGATAGTATCCTACGAGCAGTACTTC
TRBJ1-5 | TRBV19 | NA | NA | CASDGRQRINQPQHF | TGTGCCAGTGACGGGAGACAAAGAATCAATCAGCCCCAGCATTTT
TRBJ1-4 | TRBV27 | NA | TRBD1 | CASSKTGLSEKLFF | TGTGCCAGCAGTAAGACAGGGTTAAGCGAAAAACTGTTTTTT
TRBJ2-7 | TRBV18 | NA | TRBD1 | CASSLSDRHEQYF | TGTGCCAGCTCACTTTCGGACAGGCACGAGCAGTACTTC
TRBJ1-5 | TRBV2 | NA | TRBD1 | CASTKDRGFHQPQHF | TGTGCCAGCACCAAGGACAGGGGGTTTCATCAGCCCCAGCATTTT
TRBJ2-3 | TRBV7-3 | NA | TRBD2 | CASSSGTSGSTDTQYF | TGTGCCAGCAGCTCGGGGACTAGCGGCTCCACAGATACGCAGTATTTT
TRBJ2-2 | TRBV5-8 | NA | NA | CASSFGQLLSRANTGELFF | TGTGCCAGCAGCTTCGGGCAGCTCCTCTCCAGGGCGAACACCGGGGAGCTGTTTTTT
TRBJ1-6 | TRBV27 | NA | NA | CASSLTGGGNSPLHF | TGTGCCAGCAGTTTAACCGGGGGAGGAAATTCACCCCTCCACTTT